A single sample gave rise to the 24 T cell receptor beta chains below, sequenced in a study of T cells after yellow fever vaccination. MiXCR was run by TCRdb on the 5' RACE reads, yielding one entry per CDR3 protein. This sample has about 400,000 distinct CDR3 sequences; about 6.2% occur once, and the top ten carry approximately 16%. Source: PBMCs, taken 5 days after the yellow fever booster vaccination. The receptors come from a young man who received the YFV17D yellow fever vaccine.

Ten or more counts support this clonotype. This chain connects TRBV4-3 to TRBJ2-7, with 10 bases that match TRBD2. Germline CDR1 is LGHNA and CDR2 is YSLEER. Losses at the gene ends were 5 bases for V and 4 bases for J; bases not matched to a gene: 8. The CDR3 loop spans 15 amino acids. The CDR3 DNA reads as TGCGCCAGCAGCAAAGGGCCTAGCGGGAGTTACGAGCAGTACTTC. Residues: CASSKGPSGSYEQYF.

The table lists this clonotype with many counts. The gene calls are TRBV10-3 and TRBJ2-1, with 7 bases fitting TRBD2. The CDR3 is made up of 11 amino acids. Germline assignment: CDR1 ENHRY and CDR2 SYGVKD. The V and J ends lost 3 bases and 15 bases, in that order; junction bases with no gene match: 5. The CDR3 bases are TGTGCCATCAGTGACAGGGAGGGAGGGTTCTTC. Protein sequence: CAISDREGGFF.

The rearrangement joins TRBV9 to TRBJ2-3; 7 bases map to TRBD1. This CDR3 contains 17 residues. After removal of 2 bases from V and 3 bases from J, the junction contained 12 bases not matched to a gene. Germline V gene sequence: CDR1 SGDLS, CDR2 YYNGEE. The CDR3, as DNA: TGTGCCAGCAGCGTCGGATACCGGGACAGAAGAACAGATACGCAGTATTTT. This sequence encodes CASSVGYRDRRTDTQYF.

The V call is TRBV18, the J call TRBJ2-5, with 7 bases aligning to TRBD2. The germline V gene encodes CDR1 KGHSH and CDR2 LQKENI. After removal of 4 bases from V and 3 bases from J, the junction contained 2 bases not matched to a gene. This CDR3 has 13 residues. The CDR3 loop reads CASSQREEETQYF. CDR3 coding DNA: TGTGCCAGCTCACAGCGGGAAGAAGAGACCCAGTACTTC.

This clonotype occurred a few times. Here the CDR3 reads CSAPRWAGGNTGELFF. The CDR3 DNA follows: TGCAGTGCTCCCCGGTGGGCGGGGGGGAACACCGGGGAGCTGTTTTTT. The V gene is TRBV20-1, the J gene TRBJ2-2; TRBD2 aligns across 8 bases. Germline CDR1 reads DFQATT; CDR2 reads SNEGSKA (reference sequence). V lost 5 bases and J lost 1; bases outside the gene matches: 9. CDR3 size: 16 residues.

The V call is TRBV6-1, the J call TRBJ2-2, with D tentatively TRBD1 or TRBD2 (5 bases each). This CDR3 region has 19 residues. V dropped 6 bases and J dropped 3 bases, with 26 bases sitting between them. Germline lookup yields CDR1 MNHNS and CDR2 SASEGT. The CDR3 spells CASRATIGAAKDDTGELFF. The DNA for the CDR3 is TGTGCCAGCAGAGCCACGATCGGGGCCGCGAAAGATGACACCGGGGAGCTGTTTTTT.

This clonotype was observed a handful of times. The rearrangement uses TRBV19 and TRBJ1-3, with 8 bases that match TRBD1. V lost 6 bases and J lost 2; bases outside the gene matches: 6. The CDR3 extends over 15 amino acids. CDR1 is LNHDA and CDR2 is SQIVND in the germline V gene (reference sequence). The CDR3 here is CASSRDRTTGNTIYF. CDR3 DNA sequence: TGTGCCAGTAGCCGGGACAGGACGACTGGAAACACCATATATTTT.

This clonotype was observed a few times. The chain is built from TRBV6-5 and TRBJ2-2; 12 bases line up with TRBD2. The CDR3 consists of 18 residues. CDR1 MNHEY and CDR2 SVGAGI come from the germline V gene. With 0 bases clipped from V and 6 bases from J, the junction kept 8 bases outside the gene matches. The CDR3 loop reads CASSYSLSTSGSAGELFF. DNA of the CDR3: TGTGCCAGCAGTTACTCCCTATCGACTAGCGGGAGCGCCGGGGAGCTGTTTTTT.

The table lists this clonotype with many counts. The chain uses TRBV11-2 and TRBJ2-5; 10 bases fit TRBD1. V gave up 5 bases and J gave up 5 bases; unmatched junction bases: 23. The CDR3 covers 20 residues. The germline V gene has CDR1 SGHAT and CDR2 FQNNGV. The DNA of the CDR3 is TGTGCCAGCAGCGAGGAGAGGACAGGGGGAAGAAAATCCCCAACGGAGACCCAGTACTTC. This gives the protein CASSEERTGGRKSPTETQYF.

At least ten counts were recorded for this clonotype. The chain joins TRBV20-1 to TRBJ2-5, with D possibly TRBD1 on 5 matching bases. The CDR3 totals 14 residues. Germline CDR1 and CDR2: DFQATT and SNEGSKA (reference sequence). Trimming shortened V by 1 base and J by 2 bases, and 11 bases separated the two germline ends. CDR3: CSARGDSGQETQYF. In nucleotides, the CDR3 is TGCAGTGCTAGAGGGGATTCAGGGCAAGAGACCCAGTACTTC.

This clonotype was seen a few times. The chain carries TRBV20-1 and TRBJ2-2, with TRBD2 as a possible D gene (6 bases). The V end was cut by 3 bases, the J end by 0 bases, with 11 bases between. The V gene's germline CDR1 is DFQATT and CDR2 SNEGSKA (reference sequence). The CDR3 is 15 residues long. CDR3 in amino acids: CSASLGGPNTGELFF. As DNA, the CDR3 is TGCAGTGCTAGCTTGGGGGGACCGAACACCGGGGAGCTGTTTTTT.

The CDR3 reads CATRRPPNQPQHF. The DNA for the CDR3 is TGTGCCACCAGAAGGCCCCCGAATCAGCCCCAGCATTTT. This chain links TRBV24-1 with TRBJ1-5; D is unclear. The CDR3 sequence is 13 residues long. The V end was cut by 7 bases, the J end by 4 bases, with 10 bases between. Germline V CDR1 and CDR2: KGHDR, SFDVKD.

This clonotype was seen at least ten times. The chain uses TRBV20-1 and TRBJ2-7; TRBD1 aligns across 9 bases. The germline V gene encodes CDR1 DFQATT and CDR2 SNEGSKA (reference sequence). CDR3 length equals 13 residues. With 3 bases clipped from V and 6 bases from J, the junction kept 6 bases outside the gene matches. CDR3 nucleotides: TGCAGTGCTAGGAGACAGGGGGAACGCGAGCAGTACTTC. This codes for CSARRQGEREQYF.

There are a few counts of this clonotype. The chain employs TRBV4-3 and TRBJ2-1; 7 positions match TRBD2. Germline CDR1 LGHNA, CDR2 YSLEER. V dropped 4 bases and J dropped 6; count of bases not matched to a gene: 3. The CDR3 runs 13 residues. The CDR3 DNA follows: TGCGCCAGCAGCCGCGGGAGCCCCAATGAGCAGTTCTTC. Residues: CASSRGSPNEQFF.

In its sample, this clonotype was seen many times. The V and J genes are TRBV7-2 and TRBJ2-3, with 8 bases identical to TRBD2. Germline V gene data show CDR1 as SGHTA and CDR2 as FQGNSA. The CDR3 has 16 amino acids. J was trimmed by 1 base and V by 5 bases; bases with no gene match: 8. CDR3 bases: TGTGCCAGCAGCCCCTCCCGGCGGGAGGGCACAGATACGCAGTATTTT. It encodes CASSPSRREGTDTQYF.

This clonotype has a count of ten or more. The rearrangement uses TRBV7-2 and TRBJ2-5, with D uncertain. V lost 3 bases and J 5 bases, leaving 10 bases between the germline ends. Germline loops: CDR1 SGHTA, CDR2 FQGNSA. This CDR3 is built from 13 residues. CDR3 residues: CASSFRSAETQYF. In DNA form, the CDR3 reads TGTGCCAGCAGCTTTAGGAGCGCGGAGACCCAGTACTTC.

In its sample, this clonotype was seen a few times. The chain joins TRBV5-1 to TRBJ1-2; tentative D call: TRBD1 (5 bases). CDR3 length: 15 residues. V was shortened by 0 bases and J by 4 bases, with 13 bases between the two germline ends. The V gene's germline CDR1 is SGHRS and CDR2 YFSETQ. The CDR3, as DNA: TGCGCCAGCAGCTTGGCCCGAGGGACGGGCTATGGCTACACCTTC. This sequence encodes CASSLARGTGYGYTF. Supplemented by reference TRBV5-1 and TRBJ1-2, the full variable domain reads KAGVTQTPRYLIKTRGQQVTLSCSPISGHRSVSWYQQTPGQGLQFLFEYFSETQRNKGNFPGRFSGRQFSNSRSEMNVSTLELGDSALYLCASSLARGTGYGYTFGSGTRLTVV.

This clonotype was recorded at least ten times. The chain is built from TRBV7-2 and TRBJ2-1; D unclear. Germline CDR1 reads SGHTA; CDR2 reads FQGNSA. The V end was cut by 2 bases, the J end by 7 bases, with 9 bases between. CDR3 length: 13 residues. The CDR3 protein is CASSLSGRNEQFF. In DNA form, the CDR3 reads TGTGCCAGCAGCTTATCGGGTCGGAATGAGCAGTTCTTC.

The chain carries TRBV11-2 and TRBJ2-6, with D perhaps matching TRBD2 (6 bases). CDR3 length: 18 residues. Trimming stripped 3 bases from V and 2 bases from J, with 17 bases between. Germline CDR1 and CDR2: SGHAT and FQNNGV. The CDR3 spells CASSLDRGWEAGANVLTF. The CDR3 nucleotides are TGTGCCAGCAGCTTGGATCGGGGGTGGGAGGCTGGGGCCAACGTCCTGACTTTC.

This clonotype came up many times. This rearrangement joins TRBV7-2 to TRBJ2-3, with 8 nucleotides matching TRBD2. Germline V lookup: CDR1 SGHTA, CDR2 FQGNSA. V lost 6 bases and J lost 5; bases outside the gene matches: 10. This CDR3 spans 15 amino acids. The CDR3 nucleotides read TGTGCCAGCAGACGTGACGGGAGGGGGAGAGATACGCAGTATTTT. Translating it yields CASRRDGRGRDTQYF.

This clonotype has more than one count but fewer than ten. The rearrangement links TRBV7-9 to TRBJ2-7; TRBD1 agrees at 9 bases. V was clipped by 6 bases and J by 6 bases; unmatched bases: 6. Germline lookup yields CDR1 SEHNR and CDR2 FQNEAQ (reference sequence). This CDR3 has 13 residues. The CDR3 nucleotides read TGTGCCAGCAGGAAGGGACAGGGAGGCGAGCAGTACTTC. The encoded protein is CASRKGQGGEQYF.

Ten or more counts support this clonotype. The V gene is TRBV12-3 or TRBV12-4, the J gene TRBJ2-3; no reliable D call. The CDR3 length is 12 residues. The V gene lost 6 bases and the J gene lost 10 bases, with 14 bases spanning the gap. DNA for the CDR3: TGTGCCAGCAGCGACAATATAGGCCCGCAGTATTTT. Its translation is CASSDNIGPQYF.

This clonotype was seen repeatedly, ten times or more. The rearrangement joins TRBV5-1 to TRBJ2-2; D uncertain. The V end lost 2 bases, the J end lost 7 bases, and 12 bases lay between the germline ends. The CDR3 spans 14 residues. Looked up from germline, CDR1 is SGHRS and CDR2 is YFSETQ. The CDR3 loop is CASSFGYGSGELFF. The CDR3 DNA reads TGCGCCAGCAGCTTTGGTTATGGCAGCGGGGAGCTGTTTTTT.

The chain recombines TRBV7-9 with TRBJ2-7, with TRBD1 matching over 9 bases. V dropped 0 bases and J dropped 2; count of bases not matched to a gene: 5. The germline V gene has CDR1 SEHNR and CDR2 FQNEAQ (reference sequence). The CDR3 has 16 amino acids. CDR3 residues: CASSLARDRETYEQYF. CDR3 sequence (DNA): TGTGCCAGCAGCTTAGCCCGGGACAGGGAAACCTACGAGCAGTACTTC.